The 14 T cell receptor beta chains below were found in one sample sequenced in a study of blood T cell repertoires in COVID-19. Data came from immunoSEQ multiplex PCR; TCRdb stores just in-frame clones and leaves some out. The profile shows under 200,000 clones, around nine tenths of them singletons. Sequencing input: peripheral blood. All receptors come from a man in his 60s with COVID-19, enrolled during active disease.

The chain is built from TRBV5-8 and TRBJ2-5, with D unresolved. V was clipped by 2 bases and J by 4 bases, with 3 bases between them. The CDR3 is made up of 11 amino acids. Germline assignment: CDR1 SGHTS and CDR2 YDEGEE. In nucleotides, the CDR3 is TGTGCCAGCAGCTTCTTAGAGACCCAGTACTTC. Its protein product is CASSFLETQYF.

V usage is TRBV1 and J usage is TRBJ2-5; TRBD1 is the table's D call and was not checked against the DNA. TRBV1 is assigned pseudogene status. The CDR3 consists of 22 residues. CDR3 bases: TGCACCAGCCGCCATGGGGGCGCGGAGGCTACCGTAAGAAACCTCGCGGAAGAGACCCAGTACTTC. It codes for CTSRHGGAEATVRNLAEETQYF.

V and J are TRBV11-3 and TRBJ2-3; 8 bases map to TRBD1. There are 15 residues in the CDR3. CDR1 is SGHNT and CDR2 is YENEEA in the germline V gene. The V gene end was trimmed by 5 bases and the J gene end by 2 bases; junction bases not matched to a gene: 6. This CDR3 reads CASSPGTGDTDTQYF. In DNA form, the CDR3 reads TGTGCCAGCAGCCCCGGGACAGGAGACACAGATACGCAGTATTTT. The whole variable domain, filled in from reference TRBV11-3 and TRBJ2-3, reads EAGVVQSPRYKIIEKKQPVAFWCNPISGHNTLYWYLQNLGQGPELLIRYENEEAVDDSQLPKDRFSAERLKGVDSTLKIQPAELGDSAVYLCASSPGTGDTDTQYFGPGTRLTVL.

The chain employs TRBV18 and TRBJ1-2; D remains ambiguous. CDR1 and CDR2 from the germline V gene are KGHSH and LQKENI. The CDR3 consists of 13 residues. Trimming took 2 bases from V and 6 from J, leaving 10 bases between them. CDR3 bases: TGTGCCAGCTCACCAGGCGACGCGGATGGCTACACCTTC. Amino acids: CASSPGDADGYTF.

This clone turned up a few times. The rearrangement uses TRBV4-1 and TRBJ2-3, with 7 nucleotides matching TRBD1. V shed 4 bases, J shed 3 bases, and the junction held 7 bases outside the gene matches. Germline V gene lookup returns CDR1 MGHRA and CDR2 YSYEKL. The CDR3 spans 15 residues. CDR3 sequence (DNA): TGCGCCAGCAGCCGAACAGGGGTAGGGACAGATACGCAGTATTTT. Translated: CASSRTGVGTDTQYF.

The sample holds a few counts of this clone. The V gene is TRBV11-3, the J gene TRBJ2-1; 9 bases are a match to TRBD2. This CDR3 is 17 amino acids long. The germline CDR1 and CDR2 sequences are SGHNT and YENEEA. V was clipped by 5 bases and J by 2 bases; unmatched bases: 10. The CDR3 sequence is CASSLLAGTPTYNEQFF. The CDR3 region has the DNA TGTGCCAGCAGCCTCCTAGCGGGGACCCCGACCTACAATGAGCAGTTCTTC. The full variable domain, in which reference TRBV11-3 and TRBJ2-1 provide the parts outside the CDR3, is EAGVVQSPRYKIIEKKQPVAFWCNPISGHNTLYWYLQNLGQGPELLIRYENEEAVDDSQLPKDRFSAERLKGVDSTLKIQPAELGDSAVYLCASSLLAGTPTYNEQFFGPGTRLTVL.

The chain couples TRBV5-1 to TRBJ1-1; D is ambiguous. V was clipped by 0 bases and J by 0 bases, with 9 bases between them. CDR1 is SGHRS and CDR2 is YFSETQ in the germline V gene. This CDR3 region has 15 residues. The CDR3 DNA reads TGCGCCAGCAGCTTGGCCCCAGACATGAACACTGAAGCTTTCTTT. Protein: CASSLAPDMNTEAFF.

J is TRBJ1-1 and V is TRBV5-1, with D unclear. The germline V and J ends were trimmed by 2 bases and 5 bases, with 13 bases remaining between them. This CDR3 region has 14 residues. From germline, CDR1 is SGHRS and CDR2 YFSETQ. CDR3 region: CASSFQNQATEAFF. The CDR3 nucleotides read TGCGCCAGCAGCTTCCAGAATCAGGCAACTGAAGCTTTCTTT.

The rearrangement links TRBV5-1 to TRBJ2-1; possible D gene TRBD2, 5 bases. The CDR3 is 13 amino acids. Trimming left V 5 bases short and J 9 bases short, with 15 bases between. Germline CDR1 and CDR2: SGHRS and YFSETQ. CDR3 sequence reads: CASRESGIGEQFF. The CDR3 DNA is TGCGCCAGCAGGGAGTCGGGAATCGGTGAGCAGTTCTTC.

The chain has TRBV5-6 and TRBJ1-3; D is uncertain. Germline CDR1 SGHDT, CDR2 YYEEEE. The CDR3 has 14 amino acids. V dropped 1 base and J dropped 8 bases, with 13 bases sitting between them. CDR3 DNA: TGTGCCAGCAGCTTGTATGGCCGACGGGACACCATATATTTT. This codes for CASSLYGRRDTIYF.

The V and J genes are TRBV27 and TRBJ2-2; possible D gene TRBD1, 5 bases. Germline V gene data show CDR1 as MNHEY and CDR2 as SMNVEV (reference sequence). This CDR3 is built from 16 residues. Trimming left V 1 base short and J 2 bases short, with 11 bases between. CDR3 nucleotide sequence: TGTGCCAGCAGTTTATGGGGCAGTTCCAACACCGGGGAGCTGTTTTTT. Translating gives CASSLWGSSNTGELFF.

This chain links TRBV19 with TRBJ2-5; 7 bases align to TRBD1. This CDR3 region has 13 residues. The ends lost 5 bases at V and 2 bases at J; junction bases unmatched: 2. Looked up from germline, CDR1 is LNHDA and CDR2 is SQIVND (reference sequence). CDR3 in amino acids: CASSRDRQETQYF. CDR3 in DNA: TGTGCCAGTAGTCGGGACAGACAAGAGACCCAGTACTTC.

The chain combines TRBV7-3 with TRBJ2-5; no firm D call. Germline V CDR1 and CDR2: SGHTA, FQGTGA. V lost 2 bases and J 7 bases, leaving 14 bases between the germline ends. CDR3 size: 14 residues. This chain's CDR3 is CASSLDSTLGTQYF. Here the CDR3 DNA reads TGTGCCAGCAGCTTAGACTCCACCCTTGGGACCCAGTACTTC.

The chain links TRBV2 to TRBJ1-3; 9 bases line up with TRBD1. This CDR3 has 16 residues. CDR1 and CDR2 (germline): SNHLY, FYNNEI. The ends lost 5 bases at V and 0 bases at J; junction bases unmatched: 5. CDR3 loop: CASSSGQGSSGNTIYF. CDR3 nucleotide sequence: TGTGCCAGCAGTTCCGGACAGGGGTCCTCTGGAAACACCATATATTTT.